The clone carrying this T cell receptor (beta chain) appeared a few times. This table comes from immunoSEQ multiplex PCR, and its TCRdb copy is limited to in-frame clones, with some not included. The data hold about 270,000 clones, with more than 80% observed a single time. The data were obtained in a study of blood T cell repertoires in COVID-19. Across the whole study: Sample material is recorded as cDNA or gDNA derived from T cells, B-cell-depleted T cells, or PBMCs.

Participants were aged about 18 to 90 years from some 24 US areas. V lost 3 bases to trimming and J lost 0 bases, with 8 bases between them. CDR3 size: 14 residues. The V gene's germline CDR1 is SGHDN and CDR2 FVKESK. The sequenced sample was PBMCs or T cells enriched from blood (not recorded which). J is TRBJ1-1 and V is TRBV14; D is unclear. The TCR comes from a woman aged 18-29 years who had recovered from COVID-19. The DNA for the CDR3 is TGTGCCAGCAGCCATCCAGTTTTGAACACTGAAGCTTTCTTT. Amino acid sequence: CASSHPVLNTEAFF.